These T cell receptor beta chains were read from a single sample in a study of OX40 agonist ivuxolimab in advanced cancers. Assay: immunoSEQ multiplex PCR; the TCRdb copy retains only in-frame clones and omits some. This table has 16,000 or so clones, approximately 86% appearing once. The source was CD4+ or CD8+ T cells sorted from blood, collected in a trial of the OX40 agonist ivuxolimab. The receptors come from an adult with an advanced solid tumor such as melanoma, head and neck, liver or kidney cancer. The CDR3 runs from the conserved cysteine through the conserved F or W. The D gene is left open where the match is weak. Where a row states a size, it is once, few, many or the class of an expanded clone; other rows omit it.

D gene	V gene	clone size	J gene	CDR3 DNA	CDR3 protein
TRBD2	TRBV29-1	NA	TRBJ2-7	TGCAGCGCCCGGGGGGGCCCCGGAGAGCAGTACTTC	CSARGGPGEQYF
TRBD1	TRBV28	NA	TRBJ1-5	TGTGCCAGCAGTTTGAATGGACAGGGACATCAGCCCCAGCATTTT	CASSLNGQGHQPQHF
NA	TRBV29-1	NA	TRBJ2-3	TGCAGCGTATATCGGACTAGGGGGGAGAGGACGCAGTATTTT	CSVYRTRGERTQYF
NA	TRBV20-1	NA	TRBJ1-2	TGCAGTGGTTTCTACTATGGCTACACCTTC	CSGFYYGYTF
TRBD2	TRBV28	NA	TRBJ2-7	TGTGCCAGCAGCCGGAGACTAGCGGTTTCCTACGAGCAGTACTTC	CASSRRLAVSYEQYF
TRBD1	TRBV7-9	NA	TRBJ1-1	TGTGCCAGCAGCCAACAGGGGCCCAGGGGGAACACTGAAGCTTTCTTT	CASSQQGPRGNTEAFF
TRBD2	TRBV4-1	NA	TRBJ2-1	TGCGCGTCATATGGGCTAGCGGGAGGGAACTATGAGCAGTTCTTC	CASYGLAGGNYEQFF
NA	TRBV5-1	NA	TRBJ2-1	TGCGCCAGCACCTCACCGGGTGATGAGCAGTTCTTC	CASTSPGDEQFF
TRBD1	TRBV4-1	NA	TRBJ2-4	TGCGCCAGCAGCCAAGCGAGGGGGCTTGGTCCAAGGGTGGGAAACATTCAGTACTTC	CASSQARGLGPRVGNIQYF
TRBD2	TRBV7-3	once	TRBJ2-7	TGTGCCAGCAGCCCTAGCGGGAGGGGTTACGAGCAGTACTTC	CASSPSGRGYEQYF
TRBD1	TRBV14	NA	TRBJ2-5	TGTGCCAGCAGTCGGGGACAGCAAGAGACCCAGTACTTC	CASSRGQQETQYF
NA	TRBV10-3	NA	TRBJ1-1	TGTGCCATCAGTGACTCCCGGGGGTTCCCTGAAGCTTTCTTT	CAISDSRGFPEAFF
NA	TRBV9	NA	TRBJ2-6	TGTGCCAGCAGCGTAGCGGGGGCAGGAGGGGCCAACGTCCTGACTTTC	CASSVAGAGGANVLTF
NA	TRBV29-1	NA	TRBJ2-2	TGCAGCGCCAAAAACACCGGGGAGCTGTTTTTT	CSAKNTGELFF
NA	TRBV25-1	NA	TRBJ2-7	TGTGCCAGCAGTGAATTACGGGACAGCGGGTTGGACGAGCAGTACTTC	CASSELRDSGLDEQYF
TRBD1	TRBV27	NA	TRBJ1-2	TGTGCCAGCAGTCCAGACAGGGGGCTTGGCTACACCTTC	CASSPDRGLGYTF
NA	TRBV28	NA	TRBJ2-2	TGTGCCAGCAGCCCGCCGACAGGGAACACCGGGGAGCTGTTTTTT	CASSPPTGNTGELFF
NA	TRBV6-1	NA	TRBJ1-1	TGTGCCAGCAGTGAATGGGCGTTGAACACTGAAGCTTTCTTT	CASSEWALNTEAFF
NA	TRBV7-2	few	TRBJ2-7	TGTGCCAGCAGCTCTCTCCCCGGGAGCTCCTACGAGCAGTACTTC	CASSSLPGSSYEQYF
NA	TRBV9	NA	TRBJ2-3	TGTGCCAGCAGCGTAGCGGGGGGCTCTAGCACAGATACGCAGTATTTT	CASSVAGGSSTDTQYF
TRBD1	TRBV7-9	NA	TRBJ2-7	TGTGCCAGCAGCTTCCGGGACAGGGGTAGCGAGCAGTACTTC	CASSFRDRGSEQYF
NA	TRBV30	NA	TRBJ2-1	TGTGCCTGGAAAGTCGTGGGAGGCGGGCCGCCAAGCAATGAGCAGTTCTTC	CAWKVVGGGPPSNEQFF
NA	TRBV10-3	NA	TRBJ2-5	TGTGCCATCAGCCCCGGGGGAGGGGGGGAGACCCAGTACTTC	CAISPGGGGETQYF
NA	TRBV5-6	NA	TRBJ1-1	TGTGCCAGTACGGGCGGGTCAGAAGCTTTCTTT	CASTGGSEAFF
NA	TRBV6-5	NA	TRBJ2-2	TGTGCCAGCGGTGGGGGCTTGGGGGAGCTGTTTTTT	CASGGGLGELFF
NA	TRBV2	NA	TRBJ1-1	TGTGCCAGCAGTGTCGAGGGGGGAAACACTGAAGCTTTCTTT	CASSVEGGNTEAFF
TRBD1	TRBV18	NA	TRBJ1-5	TGTGCCAGCTCACAAGGGACAGTCGGGGGGAATCAGCCCCAGCATTTT	CASSQGTVGGNQPQHF
NA	TRBV30	NA	TRBJ2-2	TGTGCCTGGAGTGCAATCGGGACAACGAACACCGGGGAGCTGTTTTTT	CAWSAIGTTNTGELFF
NA	TRBV7-2	NA	TRBJ2-7	TGTGCCAGCAGCGACCGCTACGAGCAGTACTTC	CASSDRYEQYF
NA	TRBV5-5	NA	TRBJ2-7	TGTGCCAGCAGCTACAGGGACGAGCAGTACTTC	CASSYRDEQYF
NA	TRBV5-1	NA	TRBJ2-1	TGCGCCAGTTCACCAGGGGAGGCCTACAATGAGCAGTTCTTC	CASSPGEAYNEQFF
TRBD2	TRBV7-9	NA	TRBJ2-6	TGTGCCAGCAGCTTAGCCCGGGGGGTCGGGTCTGGGGCCAACGTCCTGACTTTC	CASSLARGVGSGANVLTF
NA	TRBV9	NA	TRBJ2-7	TGTGCCAGCAGCGTGTCCCAGAGGGGGTCTGACGAGCAGTACTTC	CASSVSQRGSDEQYF
NA	TRBV29-1	NA	TRBJ1-3	TGCAGCGTTTTGAAAGGGGGCTCTGGAAACACCATATATTTT	CSVLKGGSGNTIYF
NA	TRBV30	NA	TRBJ2-7	TGTGCCTGGAGTCCCCTGGGCCGCGAGCAGTACTTC	CAWSPLGREQYF
NA	TRBV7-8	NA	TRBJ1-4	TGTGCCAGCAGCCCATACACAGAGACTAATGAAAAACTGTTTTTT	CASSPYTETNEKLFF
TRBD2	TRBV9	once	TRBJ2-3	TGTGCCAGCAGCCCCTGGCCTCTAGCGGTGGGGGCAGATACGCAGTATTTT	CASSPWPLAVGADTQYF
TRBD2	TRBV11-3	NA	TRBJ2-1	TGTGCCAGCAGCTTAAGGGCGGGCGGGACTAGCGGGAGGGGTGAGCAGTTCTTC	CASSLRAGGTSGRGEQFF
NA	TRBV27	NA	TRBJ2-2	TGTGCCAGCAGAATTGGAGGGAGTCACACCGGGGAGCTGTTTTTT	CASRIGGSHTGELFF
NA	TRBV28	NA	TRBJ2-1	TGTGCCACCGTTCCTGACACGAAGACCCTAGGGAGGGGGGGCAATGAGCAGTTCTTC	CATVPDTKTLGRGGNEQFF
TRBD1	TRBV27	NA	TRBJ2-7	TGTGCCAGCAGACCGGGACAGGCGTTGGAGCAGTACTTC	CASRPGQALEQYF
NA	TRBV28	NA	TRBJ2-3	TGTGCCAGCGGGGGGAGCACAGATACGCAGTATTTT	CASGGSTDTQYF
NA	TRBV19	NA	TRBJ1-5	TGTGCCAGTAGCGTTAGGAGTCAGCCCCAGCATTTT	CASSVRSQPQHF
TRBD1	TRBV7-6	NA	TRBJ1-4	TGTGCCAGCAGCGTGACAGGGGGAGAGGATGAAAAACTGTTTTTT	CASSVTGGEDEKLFF
TRBD1	TRBV5-5	NA	TRBJ1-6	TGTGCCAGCAGCTTGGAGGGGACAGGGAATTCACCCCTCCACTTT	CASSLEGTGNSPLHF
TRBD2	TRBV11-3	NA	TRBJ2-7	TGTGCCAGCAGCCGGACTAGCGGGGGAGGATACGAGCAGTACTTC	CASSRTSGGGYEQYF
NA	TRBV5-6	NA	TRBJ2-3	TGTGCCAGCAGCTTTGGGACCGCGGTTTTGGATACGCAGTATTTT	CASSFGTAVLDTQYF
NA	TRBV19	NA	TRBJ1-1	TGTGCCAGTATGATCGGGGCTGCGAACACTGAAGCTTTCTTT	CASMIGAANTEAFF
TRBD1	TRBV18	NA	TRBJ2-6	TGTGCCAGCTCACCACGGGACAGTCTCTCTGGGGCCAACGTCCTGACTTTC	CASSPRDSLSGANVLTF
NA	TRBV6-6	NA	TRBJ1-1	TGTGCCAGCAGTTACTCACGCCAGACTGAAGCTTTCTTT	CASSYSRQTEAFF
NA	TRBV12-5	NA	TRBJ2-7	TGTGCTAGTGGTTTGGACGGTTACTACGAGCAGTACTTC	CASGLDGYYEQYF
TRBD1	TRBV6-6	NA	TRBJ1-4	TGTGCCAGCAGTCGGGACAGCGGATATGAAAAACTGTTTTTT	CASSRDSGYEKLFF
TRBD2	TRBV14	NA	TRBJ2-1	TGTGCCAGCAGCCCACAGACTAGCGGGAGTAACAATGAGCAGTTCTTC	CASSPQTSGSNNEQFF
NA	TRBV18	NA	TRBJ2-2	TGTGCCAGCTCACCACAGGGGACCACCGGGGAGCTGTTTTTT	CASSPQGTTGELFF
NA	TRBV6-4	NA	TRBJ2-6	TGTGCCAGCAAGTCTGGGGCCAACGTCCTGACTTTC	CASKSGANVLTF
TRBD2	TRBV28	NA	TRBJ2-1	TGTGCCAGCAGTTCTGGACTAGCGGGAAGGAATGAGCAGTTCTTC	CASSSGLAGRNEQFF
TRBD2	TRBV28	NA	TRBJ2-5	TGTGCCAGCAGTCTAGCGGCAAGGGGCCGGCAAGAGACCCAGTACTTC	CASSLAARGRQETQYF
TRBD2	TRBV7-2	NA	TRBJ2-3	TGTGCCAGCAGCTCCTTAGCGGGAGAGCCAGATACGCAGTATTTT	CASSSLAGEPDTQYF